One and the same sample provided the 20 T cell receptor beta chains below, sequenced in a study of shared clonotypes between healthy human individuals. This table comes from immunoSEQ multiplex PCR, and its TCRdb copy is limited to in-frame clones, with some not included. Among about 2 million clones, roughly 95% were seen once, and the ten largest hold 0.9% to 1.5%. The naive CD8 fraction comprised CD45RO-negative cells positively selected for CCR7 and excluded terminally differentiated effector memory CD45RA+ cells. The sample comprised naive CD8+ T cells sorted from blood. Receptors originate from a man younger than 35 in good health.

The CDR3, as DNA: TGCGCCAGCAGCCAAGGAGGGCTAGGCTCTTATGGCTACACCTTC. This sequence encodes CASSQGGLGSYGYTF. The gene calls are TRBV4-1 and TRBJ1-2; D not resolved. The germline CDR1 and CDR2 sequences are MGHRA and YSYEKL. CDR3 length: 15 amino acids. Trimming removed 1 base at V and 5 bases at J, with 14 bases between.

This clone is a singleton in its sample. The genes are TRBV27 and TRBJ2-1; 13 bases line up with TRBD2. Germline CDR1 is MNHEY and CDR2 is SMNVEV (reference sequence). Trimming removed 7 bases from V and 9 bases from J; junction bases left unmatched: 9. The CDR3 has 15 residues. DNA of the CDR3: TGTGCCAGCACCGAAACTAGCGGGGGGGCTGTTGAGCAGTTCTTC. It specifies CASTETSGGAVEQFF.

This clone showed up just once. This chain joins TRBV28 and TRBJ2-5, with 11 bases matching TRBD1. The CDR3 consists of 16 residues. CDR1 and CDR2 from the germline V gene are MDHEN and SYDVKM. Trimming removed 1 base from V and 5 bases from J; junction bases left unmatched: 6. The CDR3 coding sequence is TGTGCCAGCAGTTTATTCGGACAGGGGGCTATTGAGACCCAGTACTTC. It yields the protein CASSLFGQGAIETQYF.

This sequence joins TRBV7-6 and TRBJ1-1; perhaps TRBD1 as D (5 bases). This CDR3 has 15 amino acids. V lost 1 base, J lost 4 bases, and 13 bases lay in between. Per the germline V gene, CDR1 is SGHVS and CDR2 is FNYEAQ. The chain's CDR3 is CASSLGRDGGTEAFF. CDR3 in DNA: TGTGCCAGCAGCTTAGGCAGGGACGGCGGCACTGAAGCTTTCTTT.

Only a few counts were recorded for this clone. V is TRBV18 and J is TRBJ2-7; D ambiguous. Germline CDR1 is KGHSH and CDR2 is LQKENI. The germline V and J ends were trimmed by 3 bases and 3 bases, with 9 bases remaining between them. The CDR3 spans 13 residues. This CDR3 reads CASSPDGYYEQYF. The CDR3 DNA sequence: TGTGCCAGCTCACCCGACGGATACTACGAGCAGTACTTC.

The rearrangement links TRBV6-1 to TRBJ2-2; D is uncertain. CDR3 length: 17 amino acids. V lost 2 bases, J lost 7 bases, and 20 bases lay in between. The V gene's germline CDR1 is MNHNS and CDR2 SASEGT. CDR3 sequence: CASSEIDKVPSNGELFF. The CDR3 region has the DNA TGTGCCAGCAGTGAAATCGACAAGGTCCCAAGTAACGGGGAGCTGTTTTTT.

The chain joins TRBV19 to TRBJ2-7, with a tentative D call TRBD2 (5 bases). The CDR3 totals 13 residues. Germline V gene data show CDR1 as LNHDA and CDR2 as SQIVND (reference sequence). The V end was cut by 7 bases, the J end by 1 base, with 11 bases between. The CDR3 reads CASMNRESYEQYF. Here the CDR3 DNA reads TGTGCCAGTATGAATAGGGAGTCCTACGAGCAGTACTTC.

The chain joins TRBV25-1 to TRBJ2-1, with D uncertain. This CDR3 comprises 14 residues. Per germline, CDR1 MGHDK and CDR2 SYGVNS. Trimming cost V 1 base and J 9 bases, with 13 bases left between them. In DNA form, the CDR3 reads TGTGCCAGCAGTGAATTGGTAAGCCACAGTGAGCAGTTCTTC. It translates to CASSELVSHSEQFF.

The chain links TRBV25-1 to TRBJ1-1, with D perhaps TRBD1 (5 bases). The CDR3 is made up of 14 amino acids. Germline CDR1 is MGHDK and CDR2 is SYGVNS. Trimming took off 3 bases at V and 1 base at J, with 9 bases between the two ends. This CDR3 reads CASSETGANTEAFF. The CDR3 region has the DNA TGTGCCAGCAGTGAGACCGGGGCGAACACTGAAGCTTTCTTT.

The rearrangement uses TRBV6-5 and TRBJ2-7; D possibly matches TRBD1 or TRBD2 (5 bases each). The CDR3 runs 14 residues. V was cut by 4 bases and J by 7 bases, with 17 bases left in between. The germline CDR1 and CDR2 sequences are MNHEY and SVGAGI. CDR3 bases: TGTGCCAGCAGTTCCGGAGTGAGGGGATGGGAGCAGTACTTC. This translates into CASSSGVRGWEQYF.

The chain has TRBV9 and TRBJ1-1; D is uncertain. The ends were cut back, 0 bases at V and 6 bases at J, with 12 bases in the middle. This CDR3 comprises 14 residues. Germline V gene sequence: CDR1 SGDLS, CDR2 YYNGEE. CDR3 amino acids: CASSVGSLSPEAFF. DNA for the CDR3: TGTGCCAGCAGCGTAGGGTCGTTAAGCCCTGAAGCTTTCTTT.

This clone was found once. This chain links TRBV7-2 with TRBJ2-7, with 9 positions matching TRBD2. The V gene end was trimmed by 0 bases and the J gene end by 2 bases; junction bases not matched to a gene: 5. The CDR3 has 16 residues. Germline CDR1 reads SGHTA; CDR2 reads FQGNSA. CDR3 region: CASSLAMVAGAYEQYF. The CDR3 nucleotides read TGTGCCAGCAGCTTAGCGATGGTAGCGGGGGCCTACGAGCAGTACTTC.

On this clone: The same CDR3 is also encoded by other DNA sequences in this sample. The V call is TRBV6-5, the J call TRBJ2-3; D gene ambiguous. Trimming took off 2 bases at V and 1 base at J, with 7 bases between the two ends. The CDR3 consists of 14 residues. The germline V gene encodes CDR1 MNHEY and CDR2 SVGAGI. The chain's CDR3 is CASSYVPGTDTQYF. CDR3 nucleotides: TGTGCCAGCAGTTACGTTCCGGGCACAGATACGCAGTATTTT.

The rearrangement links TRBV14 to TRBJ2-1, with 7 positions matching TRBD2. The CDR3 length is 15 residues. Germline CDR1 is SGHDN and CDR2 is FVKESK. V was pared by 1 base and J by 7 bases, with 7 bases of the junction left unmatched. CDR3 bases: TGTGCCAGCAGCCAAGTGGGGGGAGGGCTTAATGAGCAGTTCTTC. Amino acids: CASSQVGGGLNEQFF.

The CDR3 DNA reads TGTGCCAGCAGCCCGGGGTGGGGCTATGGCTACACCTTC. Translation gives CASSPGWGYGYTF. This chain joins TRBV7-6 and TRBJ1-2; D not resolved. Germline V gene lookup returns CDR1 SGHVS and CDR2 FNYEAQ. V shed 5 bases and J shed 4 bases, with 11 bases lying between them. The CDR3 spans 13 residues. The variable domain in full, completed from reference TRBV7-6 and TRBJ1-2, reads GAGVSQSPRYKVTKRGQDVALRCDPISGHVSLYWYRQALGQGPEFLTYFNYEAQQDKSGLPNDRFSAERPEGSISTLTIQRTEQRDSAMYRCASSPGWGYGYTFGSGTRLTVV.

CDR3 nucleotides: TGTGCCAGCAGCTCCGACAGGGACTTGCGATTGGGCGAGCAGTACTTC. It is translated as CASSSDRDLRLGEQYF. V is TRBV7-8 and J is TRBJ2-7; weak D call: TRBD1 (7 bases). V was clipped by 4 bases and J by 6 bases, with 22 bases between them. The germline V gene has CDR1 SGHVS and CDR2 FQNEAQ. CDR3 length: 16 residues.

The chain carries TRBV29-1 and TRBJ1-2; D perhaps matches TRBD1 (5 bases). This CDR3 is 15 amino acids long. V lost 3 bases and J 6 bases, leaving 20 bases between the germline ends. Germline V gene lookup returns CDR1 SQVTM and CDR2 ANQGSEA. The CDR3 loop reads CSVEADPGGVNGYTF. In DNA, the CDR3 is TGCAGCGTTGAGGCGGACCCTGGGGGGGTAAATGGCTACACCTTC.

This rearrangement joins TRBV9 to TRBJ2-3; a weak D match, TRBD1 (6 bases). Germline CDR1 and CDR2: SGDLS and YYNGEE. Trimming took off 3 bases at V and 6 bases at J, with 14 bases between the two ends. CDR3 length equals 14 residues. The CDR3: CASSDQGRDDTQYF. CDR3 sequence (DNA): TGTGCCAGCAGCGACCAGGGGCGAGACGATACGCAGTATTTT.

The chain carries TRBV4-1 and TRBJ2-3, with 9 bases aligning to TRBD1. Germline V gives CDR1 MGHRA, CDR2 YSYEKL. J was trimmed by 4 bases and V by 4 bases; bases with no gene match: 6. This CDR3 is built from 15 residues. The CDR3 spells CASSLGTGPADTQYF. The CDR3 DNA reads as TGCGCCAGCAGCCTAGGGACAGGGCCGGCAGATACGCAGTATTTT.

V is TRBV9 and J is TRBJ2-7; D is perhaps TRBD1 (6 bases). The germline V gene has CDR1 SGDLS and CDR2 YYNGEE. The CDR3 loop spans 15 amino acids. The ends were cut back, 5 bases at V and 0 bases at J, with 15 bases in the middle. The CDR3 DNA follows: TGTGCCAGCAGTGAGCAGGGGCACAGCTCCTACGAGCAGTACTTC. This translates into CASSEQGHSSYEQYF.